These 21 T cell receptor beta chains originate from one sample sequenced in a study of radiation and T cells in renal cell carcinoma. TCRdb keeps only in-frame clones here, not all; method: immunoSEQ multiplex PCR. This sample has tens of thousands of clones; around three quarters occur once, and the top ten carry over 6%. Time point noted: blood 2 weeks post-SBRT. The sample's treatment: 15 Gy SBRT to primary tumor, nephrectomy 4 weeks later. The sample in question was blood, obtained from a patient whose treatment included radiotherapy and nephrectomy. The source of these receptors is a man aged 55 to 70 with renal cell carcinoma.

The chain is built from TRBV18 and TRBJ1-3; the D gene is possibly TRBD1 (6 bases). This CDR3 region has 16 residues. Per germline, CDR1 KGHSH and CDR2 LQKENI. Trimming pared 0 bases from V and 4 bases from J, leaving 13 bases between. This chain's CDR3 is CASSPPFEQGGNTIYF. The CDR3 region has the DNA TGTGCCAGCTCACCACCGTTCGAACAGGGCGGAAACACCATATATTTT.

In DNA form, the CDR3 reads TGTGCCAGCAGCACCCAGGGGGCCGGGACAGATACGCAGTATTTT. It codes for CASSTQGAGTDTQYF. J is TRBJ2-3 and V is TRBV5-8; TRBD1 aligns across 8 bases. The CDR3 consists of 15 residues. The V and J ends lost 4 bases and 3 bases, in that order; junction bases with no gene match: 7. The germline V gene has CDR1 SGHTS and CDR2 YDEGEE.

CDR3: CASSLPPAANTEAFF. The DNA for the CDR3 is TGTGCCAGCAGCTTACCCCCGGCGGCGAACACTGAAGCTTTCTTT. This chain connects TRBV7-6 to TRBJ1-1; D is unresolved. This CDR3 is built from 15 residues. CDR1 and CDR2 from the germline V gene are SGHVS and FNYEAQ. V lost 2 bases and J 1 base, leaving 11 bases between the germline ends. Full variable domain (rest looked up from reference TRBV7-6 and TRBJ1-1): GAGVSQSPRYKVTKRGQDVALRCDPISGHVSLYWYRQALGQGPEFLTYFNYEAQQDKSGLPNDRFSAERPEGSISTLTIQRTEQRDSAMYRCASSLPPAANTEAFFGQGTRLTVV.

The rearrangement uses TRBV6-6 and TRBJ2-7, with no clear D. With 2 bases removed from V and 6 bases from J, the gap between germline ends came to 14 bases. Germline assignment: CDR1 MNHNY and CDR2 SVGAGI (reference sequence). The CDR3 loop spans 14 amino acids. CDR3 bases: TGTGCCAGCAGTTACGCGCACAATGTGGGCGAGCAGTACTTC. Translated: CASSYAHNVGEQYF.

V and J are TRBV29-1 and TRBJ1-1, with a possible D match to TRBD1 (5 bases). The CDR3 runs to 12 residues. Germline V gives CDR1 SQVTM, CDR2 ANQGSEA. The V end lost 6 bases, the J end lost 2 bases, and 10 bases lay between the germline ends. CDR3 region: CSVTDLNTEAFF. CDR3 coding DNA: TGCAGCGTGACAGACTTAAACACTGAAGCTTTCTTT.

This CDR3 is CASRDRINTEAFF. CDR3 DNA: TGTGCCAGTCGGGACAGGATTAACACTGAAGCTTTCTTT. The chain is built from TRBV19 and TRBJ1-1; TRBD1 matches at 8 bases. V shed 8 bases, J shed 2 bases, and the junction held 4 bases outside the gene matches. Germline V CDR1 and CDR2: LNHDA, SQIVND (reference sequence). This CDR3 spans 13 amino acids.

The J gene is TRBJ2-5, the V gene TRBV5-1; 7 bases agree with TRBD2. In germline, CDR1 is SGHRS, CDR2 YFSETQ. After removal of 5 bases from V and 5 bases from J, the junction contained 0 bases not matched to a gene. CDR3 size: 11 residues. The CDR3 is CASRGGETQYF. The CDR3 nucleotides are TGCGCCAGCAGGGGGGGGGAGACCCAGTACTTC.

The genes are TRBV5-4 and TRBJ2-3, with TRBD1 as a possible D gene (5 bases). Per germline, CDR1 SGHNT and CDR2 YYREEE (reference sequence). V was shortened by 4 bases and J by 10 bases, with 13 bases between the two germline ends. This CDR3 is 12 amino acids long. The chain's CDR3 is CASSLDSVAQYF. The CDR3 DNA reads TGTGCCAGCAGCCTCGACAGTGTGGCGCAGTATTTT. The variable domain in full, completed from reference TRBV5-4 and TRBJ2-3, reads ETGVTQSPTHLIKTRGQQVTLRCSSQSGHNTVSWYQQALGQGPQFIFQYYREEENGRGNFPPRFSGLQFPNYSSELNVNALELDDSALYLCASSLDSVAQYFGPGTRLTVL.

This chain connects TRBV4-3 to TRBJ1-2; no clear D gene. The CDR3 spans 16 residues. Between the trimmed V and J ends, which lost 0 bases and 0 bases, there was a span of 11 bases. Germline V gene sequence: CDR1 LGHNA, CDR2 YSLEER. The CDR3 DNA is TGCGCCAGCAGCCAAGATTCTTCGGGGTCTAACTATGGCTACACCTTC. Translated: CASSQDSSGSNYGYTF.

This chain joins TRBV4-3 and TRBJ1-6; D not resolved. The germline CDR1 and CDR2 sequences are LGHNA and YSLEER. The length of the CDR3 is 17 residues. V shed 1 base and J shed 0 bases, with 10 bases lying between them. CDR3 DNA sequence: TGCGCCAGCAGCCAAGCGTTGACAAGCTCCTATAATTCACCCCTCCACTTT. Translated, it gives CASSQALTSSYNSPLHF.

The rearrangement joins TRBV7-3 to TRBJ2-5; 9 bases line up with TRBD2. There are 14 residues in the CDR3. Germline V gene sequence: CDR1 SGHTA, CDR2 FQGTGA. The junction had 5 bases not matched to a gene; V was cut back by 5 bases and J by 4 bases. CDR3 nucleotide sequence: TGTGCCAGCAGCCTTAGCGGGAGCGTAGAGACCCAGTACTTC. It translates to CASSLSGSVETQYF.

The chain links TRBV19 to TRBJ1-2, with 7 bases matching TRBD1. Germline trimming cut 5 bases from V and 2 bases from J; bases unmatched to any gene: 2. The CDR3 is 13 amino acids. The germline gives CDR1 LNHDA, CDR2 SQIVND (reference sequence). CDR3 sequence reads: CASSDRANYGYTF. In nucleotides, the CDR3 is TGTGCCAGTAGTGACAGGGCCAACTATGGCTACACCTTC. The full variable domain, rest sourced from reference TRBV19 and TRBJ1-2, is DGGITQSPKYLFRKEGQNVTLSCEQNLNHDAMYWYRQDPGQGLRLIYYSQIVNDFQKGDIAEGYSVSREKKESFPLTVTSAQKNPTAFYLCASSDRANYGYTFGSGTRLTVV.

The V and J genes are TRBV7-2 and TRBJ1-1, with 8 bases identical to TRBD1. Trimming took 0 bases from V and 5 from J; bases not matched to a gene: 8. Germline V gene sequence: CDR1 SGHTA, CDR2 FQGNSA. This CDR3 region has 16 residues. The chain's CDR3 is CASSLARRQGRTEAFF. CDR3 sequence (DNA): TGTGCCAGCAGCTTAGCGCGTAGACAGGGGAGGACTGAAGCTTTCTTT.

This clone was seen a few times. The rearrangement links TRBV5-1 to TRBJ1-2; D is undetermined. The CDR3 has 13 residues. V was cut by 1 base and J by 6 bases, with 10 bases left in between. In germline, CDR1 is SGHRS, CDR2 YFSETQ. Here the CDR3 reads CASSLRDANGYTF. In nucleotides, the CDR3 is TGCGCCAGCAGCTTGCGTGACGCAAATGGCTACACCTTC.

This rearrangement joins TRBV5-4 to TRBJ2-3; the D gene is possibly TRBD1 (6 bases). V lost 3 bases, J lost 0 bases, and 11 bases lay in between. Germline V gives CDR1 SGHNT, CDR2 YYREEE (reference sequence). This CDR3 comprises 15 residues. The CDR3 DNA follows: TGTGCCAGCAGCTCACAGGGTCAGAGCACAGATACGCAGTATTTT. It encodes CASSSQGQSTDTQYF. Supplemented by reference TRBV5-4 and TRBJ2-3, the full variable domain reads ETGVTQSPTHLIKTRGQQVTLRCSSQSGHNTVSWYQQALGQGPQFIFQYYREEENGRGNFPPRFSGLQFPNYSSELNVNALELDDSALYLCASSSQGQSTDTQYFGPGTRLTVL.

The chain links TRBV29-1 to TRBJ2-3; D may be TRBD1 or TRBD2 (6 bases each). V shed 3 bases and J shed 11 bases, with 24 bases lying between them. This CDR3 is built from 15 residues. Germline CDR1 SQVTM, CDR2 ANQGSEA. CDR3 region: CSVDRRGDYSGGQYF. DNA of the CDR3: TGCAGCGTTGATCGCAGGGGAGACTATAGCGGCGGGCAGTATTTT.

The V gene is TRBV5-1, the J gene TRBJ1-2; tentative D call: TRBD1 (6 bases). Germline loops: CDR1 SGHRS, CDR2 YFSETQ. The CDR3 runs 14 residues. V was pared by 0 bases and J by 6 bases, with 12 bases between. The CDR3 spells CASSLAVGQHGYTF. DNA of the CDR3: TGCGCCAGCAGCTTGGCAGTGGGACAACATGGCTACACCTTC. Using reference TRBV5-1 and TRBJ1-2 for the parts outside the CDR3, the full variable domain is KAGVTQTPRYLIKTRGQQVTLSCSPISGHRSVSWYQQTPGQGLQFLFEYFSETQRNKGNFPGRFSGRQFSNSRSEMNVSTLELGDSALYLCASSLAVGQHGYTFGSGTRLTVV.

The rearrangement links TRBV27 to TRBJ1-5; D gene uncertain. Trimming shortened V by 3 bases and J by 2 bases, and 17 bases separated the two germline ends. The CDR3 has 17 amino acids. Looked up from germline, CDR1 is MNHEY and CDR2 is SMNVEV (reference sequence). The CDR3 DNA sequence: TGTGCCAGCAGTTTTTTGGCCCCGGAGAACGGCAATCAGCCCCAGCATTTT. Amino acid sequence: CASSFLAPENGNQPQHF.

The chain uses TRBV19 and TRBJ2-2; no reliable D call. V lost 3 bases, J lost 4 bases, and 12 bases lay in between. The CDR3 contains 15 residues. Germline V CDR1 and CDR2: LNHDA, SQIVND (reference sequence). Written as DNA, the CDR3 is TGTGCCAGTAGTATCCTGGGAATGGCCACCGGGGAGCTGTTTTTT. Protein product: CASSILGMATGELFF.

V is TRBV5-6 and J is TRBJ1-1; D is ambiguous. Deletions cut 5 bases from V and 7 bases from J, with 18 bases between. The V gene's germline CDR1 is SGHDT and CDR2 YYEEEE. The CDR3 has 14 amino acids. The CDR3, as DNA: TGTGCCAGCAGAGCATCCCCCCAATACTATGAAGCTTTCTTT. It codes for CASRASPQYYEAFF.

This chain uses TRBV5-4 with TRBJ2-1; 7 positions agree with TRBD1. CDR3 length equals 15 residues. The J segment lost 7 bases and the V segment lost 4 bases, leaving 11 bases of the junction unmatched. Germline V CDR1 and CDR2: SGHNT, YYREEE (reference sequence). CDR3 amino acids: CASSRERTGRNEQFF. In DNA, the CDR3 is TGTGCCAGCAGCAGGGAAAGGACAGGCCGGAATGAGCAGTTCTTC.